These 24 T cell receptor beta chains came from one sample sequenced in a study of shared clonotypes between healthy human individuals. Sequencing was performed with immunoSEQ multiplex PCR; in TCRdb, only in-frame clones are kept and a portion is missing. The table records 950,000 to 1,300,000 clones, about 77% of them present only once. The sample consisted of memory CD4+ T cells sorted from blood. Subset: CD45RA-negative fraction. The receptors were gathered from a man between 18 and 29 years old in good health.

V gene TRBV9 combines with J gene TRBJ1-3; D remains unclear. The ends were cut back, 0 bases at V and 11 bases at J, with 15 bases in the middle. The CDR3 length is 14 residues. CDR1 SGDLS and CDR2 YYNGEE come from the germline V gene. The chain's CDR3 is CASSVDVLIPPIYF. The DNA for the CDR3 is TGTGCCAGCAGCGTAGACGTACTTATCCCCCCCATATATTTT.

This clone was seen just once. DNA for the CDR3: TGTGCCAGCAGCTTAGGACCGGACACCAAGAGCACAGATACGCAGTATTTT. This sequence encodes CASSLGPDTKSTDTQYF. This rearrangement joins TRBV7-9 to TRBJ2-3; D might be TRBD1 (5 bases). Germline CDR1 SEHNR, CDR2 FQNEAQ (reference sequence). This CDR3 region has 17 residues. V lost 1 base and J 0 bases, leaving 14 bases between the germline ends.

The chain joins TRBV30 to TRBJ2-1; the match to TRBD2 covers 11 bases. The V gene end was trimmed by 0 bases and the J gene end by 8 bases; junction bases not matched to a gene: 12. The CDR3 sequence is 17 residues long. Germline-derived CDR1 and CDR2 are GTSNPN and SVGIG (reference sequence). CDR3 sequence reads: CAWSVSRTSGLSDEQFF. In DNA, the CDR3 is TGTGCCTGGAGTGTATCCCGGACTAGCGGGCTCTCGGATGAGCAGTTCTTC.

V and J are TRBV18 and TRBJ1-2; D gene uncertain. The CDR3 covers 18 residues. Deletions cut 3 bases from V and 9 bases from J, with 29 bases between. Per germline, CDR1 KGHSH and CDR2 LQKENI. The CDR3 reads CASSPSPGNNPNHHSYTF. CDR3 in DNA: TGTGCCAGCTCACCGAGTCCTGGCAACAACCCAAACCACCACAGCTACACCTTC.

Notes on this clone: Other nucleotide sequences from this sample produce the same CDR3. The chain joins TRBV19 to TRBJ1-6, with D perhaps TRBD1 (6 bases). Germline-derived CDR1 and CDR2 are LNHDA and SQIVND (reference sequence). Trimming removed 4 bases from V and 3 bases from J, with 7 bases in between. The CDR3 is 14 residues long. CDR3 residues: CASSKQGYNSPLHF. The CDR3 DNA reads TGTGCCAGTAGTAAACAGGGCTATAATTCACCCCTCCACTTT.

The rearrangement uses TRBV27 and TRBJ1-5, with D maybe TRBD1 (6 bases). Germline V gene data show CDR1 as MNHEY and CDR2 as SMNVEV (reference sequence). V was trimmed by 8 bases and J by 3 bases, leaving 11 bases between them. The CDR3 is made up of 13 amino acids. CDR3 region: CASARTVNQPQHF. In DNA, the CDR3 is TGTGCCAGCGCCAGGACAGTCAATCAGCCCCAGCATTTT.

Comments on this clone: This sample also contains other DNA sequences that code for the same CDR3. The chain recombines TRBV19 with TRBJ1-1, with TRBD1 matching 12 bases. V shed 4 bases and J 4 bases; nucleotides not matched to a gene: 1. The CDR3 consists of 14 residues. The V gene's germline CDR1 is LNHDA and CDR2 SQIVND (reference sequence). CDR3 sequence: CASSTGQGATEAFF. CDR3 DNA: TGTGCCAGTAGTACGGGACAGGGGGCCACTGAAGCTTTCTTT.

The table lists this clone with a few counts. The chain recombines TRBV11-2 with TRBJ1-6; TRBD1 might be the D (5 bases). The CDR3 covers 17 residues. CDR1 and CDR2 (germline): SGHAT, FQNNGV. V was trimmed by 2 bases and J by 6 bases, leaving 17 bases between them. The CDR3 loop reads CASSLLGGVGLNSPLHF. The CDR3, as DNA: TGTGCCAGCAGCTTATTGGGGGGGGTCGGGCTTAATTCACCCCTCCACTTT.

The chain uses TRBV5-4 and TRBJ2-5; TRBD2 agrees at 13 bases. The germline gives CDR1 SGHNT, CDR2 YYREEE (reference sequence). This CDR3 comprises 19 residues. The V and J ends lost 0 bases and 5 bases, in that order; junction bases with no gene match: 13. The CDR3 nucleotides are TGTGCCAGCAGCTTGGCCGCCATACTAGCGGGGGGGGCCGCTGAGACCCAGTACTTC. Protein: CASSLAAILAGGAAETQYF.

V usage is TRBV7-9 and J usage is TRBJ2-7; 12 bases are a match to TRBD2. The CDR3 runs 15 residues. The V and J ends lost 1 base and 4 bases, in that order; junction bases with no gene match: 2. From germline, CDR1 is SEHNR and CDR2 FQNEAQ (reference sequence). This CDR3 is CASSLGLAGEYEQYF. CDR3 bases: TGTGCCAGCAGCTTAGGACTAGCGGGAGAGTACGAGCAGTACTTC.

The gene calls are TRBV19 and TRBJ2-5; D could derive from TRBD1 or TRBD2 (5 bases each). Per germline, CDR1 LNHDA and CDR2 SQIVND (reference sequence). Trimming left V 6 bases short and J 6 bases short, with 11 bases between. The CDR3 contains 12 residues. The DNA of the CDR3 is TGTGCCAGTAGAGGGACGGGCCAGACCCAGTACTTC. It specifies CASRGTGQTQYF.

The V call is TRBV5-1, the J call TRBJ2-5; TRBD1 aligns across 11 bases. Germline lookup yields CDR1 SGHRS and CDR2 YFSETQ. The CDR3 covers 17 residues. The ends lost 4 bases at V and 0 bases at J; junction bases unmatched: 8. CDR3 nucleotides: TGCGCCAGCAGCACCAGGACAGGGGGCGCCTACCAAGAGACCCAGTACTTC. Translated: CASSTRTGGAYQETQYF.

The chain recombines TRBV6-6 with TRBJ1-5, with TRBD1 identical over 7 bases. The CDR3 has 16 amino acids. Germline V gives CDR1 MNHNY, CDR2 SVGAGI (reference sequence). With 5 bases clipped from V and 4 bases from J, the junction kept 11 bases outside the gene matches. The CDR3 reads CASSGGRDRTNQPQHF. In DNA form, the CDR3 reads TGTGCCAGCAGTGGAGGGAGGGACAGAACGAATCAGCCCCAGCATTTT.

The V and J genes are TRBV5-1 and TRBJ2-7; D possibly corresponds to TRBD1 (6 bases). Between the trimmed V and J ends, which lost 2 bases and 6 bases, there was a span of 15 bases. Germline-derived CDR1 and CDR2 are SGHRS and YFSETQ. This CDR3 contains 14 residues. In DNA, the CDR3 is TGCGCCAGCAGCTTACTGACAGGAAACGGCGAGCAGTACTTC. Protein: CASSLLTGNGEQYF.

The CDR3 bases are TGTGCCAGCAGTGAAGGGGGACAGAGCACCTTC. Translated: CASSEGGQSTF. V gene TRBV6-1 combines with J gene TRBJ1-2, with 7 bases matching TRBD1. With 1 base clipped from V and 13 bases from J, the junction kept 3 bases outside the gene matches. Per germline, CDR1 MNHNS and CDR2 SASEGT. The CDR3 is 11 residues long.

The CDR3 loop reads CASSRTVTDTQYF. CDR3 sequence (DNA): TGTGCCAGCAGTCGGACTGTAACAGATACGCAGTATTTT. The chain employs TRBV6-5 and TRBJ2-3; maybe TRBD2 (5 bases). The CDR3 is 13 residues long. The V end was cut by 5 bases, the J end by 3 bases, with 9 bases between. Germline loops: CDR1 MNHEY, CDR2 SVGAGI.

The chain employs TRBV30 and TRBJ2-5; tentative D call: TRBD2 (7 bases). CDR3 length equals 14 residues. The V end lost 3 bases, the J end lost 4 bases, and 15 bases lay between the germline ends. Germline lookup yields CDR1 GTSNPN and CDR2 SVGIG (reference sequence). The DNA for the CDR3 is TGTGCCTGGAGACCGGGGGCGGGGGCAGAGACCCAGTACTTC. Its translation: CAWRPGAGAETQYF.

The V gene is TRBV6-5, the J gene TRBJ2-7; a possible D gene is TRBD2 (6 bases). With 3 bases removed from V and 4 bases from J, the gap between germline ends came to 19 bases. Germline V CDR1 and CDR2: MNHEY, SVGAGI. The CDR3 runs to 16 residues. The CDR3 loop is CASSYSSAGSSYEQYF. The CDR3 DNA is TGTGCCAGCAGTTATTCATCGGCGGGATCATCATACGAGCAGTACTTC.

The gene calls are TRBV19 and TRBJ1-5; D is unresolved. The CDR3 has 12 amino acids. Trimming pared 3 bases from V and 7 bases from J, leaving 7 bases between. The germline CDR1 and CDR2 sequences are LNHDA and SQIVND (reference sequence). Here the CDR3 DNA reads TGTGCCAGTAGTATTAAGACCCAGCCCCAGCATTTT. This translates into CASSIKTQPQHF. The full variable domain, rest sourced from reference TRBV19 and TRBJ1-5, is DGGITQSPKYLFRKEGQNVTLSCEQNLNHDAMYWYRQDPGQGLRLIYYSQIVNDFQKGDIAEGYSVSREKKESFPLTVTSAQKNPTAFYLCASSIKTQPQHFGDGTRLSIL.

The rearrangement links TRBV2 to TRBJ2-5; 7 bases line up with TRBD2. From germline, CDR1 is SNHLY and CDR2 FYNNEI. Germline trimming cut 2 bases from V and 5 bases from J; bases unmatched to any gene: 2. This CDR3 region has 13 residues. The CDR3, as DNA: TGTGCCAGCAGTGAATGGCGGGGGGAGACCCAGTACTTC. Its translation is CASSEWRGETQYF.

The CDR3 bases are TGTGCCAGCTCATCGGACCCCTCGGGGGAGCAGTACTTC. Translated: CASSSDPSGEQYF. The chain uses TRBV18 and TRBJ2-7, with D tentatively TRBD2 (5 bases). With 5 bases removed from V and 7 bases from J, the gap between germline ends came to 15 bases. CDR1 KGHSH and CDR2 LQKENI come from the germline V gene. The CDR3 is 13 amino acids.

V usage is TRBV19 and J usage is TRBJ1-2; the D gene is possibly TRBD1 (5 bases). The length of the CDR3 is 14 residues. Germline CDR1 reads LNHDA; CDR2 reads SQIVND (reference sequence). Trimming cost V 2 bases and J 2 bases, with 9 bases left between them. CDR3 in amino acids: CASSIIAGNYGYTF. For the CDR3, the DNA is TGTGCCAGTAGTATAATCGCAGGGAACTATGGCTACACCTTC.

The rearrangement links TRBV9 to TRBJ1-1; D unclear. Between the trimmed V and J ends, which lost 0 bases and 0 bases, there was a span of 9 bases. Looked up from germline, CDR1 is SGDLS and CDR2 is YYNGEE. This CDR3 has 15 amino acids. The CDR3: CASSVATVMNTEAFF. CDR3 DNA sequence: TGTGCCAGCAGCGTAGCTACAGTCATGAACACTGAAGCTTTCTTT.

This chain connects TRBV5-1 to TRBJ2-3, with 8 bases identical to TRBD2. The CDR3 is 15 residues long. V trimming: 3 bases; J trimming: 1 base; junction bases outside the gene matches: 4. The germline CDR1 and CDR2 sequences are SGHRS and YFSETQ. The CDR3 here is CASSSRGVGTDTQYF. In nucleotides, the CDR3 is TGCGCCAGCAGCTCGCGGGGGGTCGGCACAGATACGCAGTATTTT. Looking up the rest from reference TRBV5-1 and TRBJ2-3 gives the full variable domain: KAGVTQTPRYLIKTRGQQVTLSCSPISGHRSVSWYQQTPGQGLQFLFEYFSETQRNKGNFPGRFSGRQFSNSRSEMNVSTLELGDSALYLCASSSRGVGTDTQYFGPGTRLTVL.